Listed below are T cell receptor beta chains from one sample, sequenced in a study of blood T cells in healthy people across ages. TCRdb reanalysed the 5' RACE reads using MiXCR and keeps one entry per CDR3 protein. The profile shows roughly 500,000 distinct CDR3 sequences, roughly 28% of them singletons. What was sequenced was blood. Receptor source: a woman in her sixties or seventies in good health. Each CDR3 is given with its conserved first and last residue. The order of the fields is D gene, CDR3 length, V gene, J gene, clone size, CDR3 protein, CDR3 DNA. D genes are given only for firm matches. The listing skips clone size in some rows; elsewhere it reads once, few, many or a size class.

D: TRBD1
length: 15
V: TRBV5-1
J: TRBJ1-2
size: .
CDR3: CASSLDRGKGYGYTF
DNA: TGCGCCAGCAGCCTTGACAGGGGAAAAGGGTATGGCTACACCTTC

D: TRBD1
length: 15
V: TRBV7-2
J: TRBJ2-3
size: .
CDR3: CASSRNRGQRDTQYF
DNA: TGTGCCAGCAGCCGAAACAGGGGGCAGAGAGATACGCAGTATTTT

D: TRBD2
length: 14
V: TRBV12-3/TRBV12-4
J: TRBJ2-3
size: few
CDR3: CASSITSVADTQYF
DNA: TGTGCCAGCAGTATAACTAGCGTGGCAGATACGCAGTATTTT

D: TRBD1
length: 17
V: TRBV11-2
J: TRBJ1-3
size: few
CDR3: CASSLMNRGFSGNAIYF
DNA: TGTGCCAGCAGCTTAATGAACAGGGGGTTCTCTGGAAACGCCATATATTTT

D: .
length: 17
V: TRBV4-2
J: TRBJ2-1
size: .
CDR3: CASSQSGRLNSYNEQFF
DNA: TGTGCCAGCAGCCAATCGGGCAGGCTAAACTCCTACAATGAGCAGTTCTTC

D: .
length: 13
V: TRBV29-1
J: TRBJ1-2
size: few
CDR3: CSVGAGMVGGYTF
DNA: TGCAGCGTTGGGGCAGGGATGGTTGGTGGCTACACCTTC

D: .
length: 17
V: TRBV12-2
J: TRBJ2-7
size: few
CDR3: CASRLAFPNRYLYEQYF
DNA: TGTGCAAGTCGCTTAGCGTTTCCTAACAGATACCTATACGAGCAGTACTTC

D: .
length: 16
V: TRBV7-2
J: TRBJ1-4
size: .
CDR3: CASSLMRLGNNEKLFF
DNA: TGTGCCAGCAGCTTAATGAGGTTGGGAAACAATGAAAAACTGTTTTTT

D: .
length: 12
V: TRBV12-3/TRBV12-4
J: TRBJ1-2
size: .
CDR3: CASSYGYYGYTF
DNA: TGTGCCAGCAGTTACGGTTATTATGGCTACACCTTC

D: TRBD1
length: 15
V: TRBV6-5
J: TRBJ2-3
size: .
CDR3: CASSGGQGLGDTQYF
DNA: TGTGCCAGCTCCGGGGGACAGGGGTTAGGAGATACGCAGTATTTT

D: .
length: 11
V: TRBV6-1
J: TRBJ1-6
size: .
CDR3: CASSEEGSGHF
DNA: TGTGCCAGCAGTGAAGAGGGATCTGGCCACTTT

D: .
length: 12
V: TRBV29-1
J: TRBJ1-2
size: .
CDR3: CSVGQGNYGYTF
DNA: TGCAGCGTTGGTCAGGGCAACTATGGCTACACCTTC

D: .
length: 17
V: TRBV12-3/TRBV12-4
J: TRBJ2-1
size: few
CDR3: CASSLVASYGNNNEQFF
DNA: TGTGCCAGCAGTTTAGTAGCCTCCTATGGGAATAACAATGAGCAGTTCTTC

D: .
length: 13
V: TRBV4-1
J: TRBJ1-2
size: .
CDR3: CASSQEMSWGYTF
DNA: TGCGCCAGCAGCCAAGAGATGTCCTGGGGCTACACCTTC

D: .
length: 17
V: TRBV5-1
J: TRBJ2-1
size: .
CDR3: CASSLEGRPSSYNEQFF
DNA: TGCGCCAGCAGCTTGGAAGGCCGCCCAAGCTCCTACAATGAGCAGTTCTTC

D: .
length: 15
V: TRBV5-1
J: TRBJ2-5
size: .
CDR3: CASSLVGTRQETQYF
DNA: TGCGCCAGCAGCTTGGTCGGGACCCGACAAGAGACCCAGTACTTC

D: .
length: 16
V: TRBV5-6
J: TRBJ2-1
size: .
CDR3: CASSLVRTAYYNEQFF
DNA: TGTGCCAGCAGCTTGGTTAGGACAGCCTACTACAATGAGCAGTTCTTC

D: TRBD1
length: 14
V: TRBV20-1
J: TRBJ2-2
size: .
CDR3: CSAGLTGGPGELFF
DNA: TGCAGTGCAGGACTCACAGGGGGCCCCGGGGAGCTGTTTTTT

D: .
length: 13
V: TRBV3-1
J: TRBJ1-1
size: .
CDR3: CASSQNGNTEAFF
DNA: TGTGCCAGCAGCCAAAACGGGAACACTGAAGCTTTCTTT

D: .
length: 13
V: TRBV7-9
J: TRBJ1-1
size: few
CDR3: CALGEGLNTEAFF
DNA: TGTGCCCTAGGGGAGGGGTTGAACACTGAAGCTTTCTTT

D: .
length: 18
V: TRBV20-1
J: TRBJ1-1
size: few
CDR3: CSARATLGTHPPGTEAFF
DNA: TGCAGTGCTAGAGCCACGCTGGGGACACACCCTCCGGGCACTGAAGCTTTCTTT

D: .
length: 14
V: TRBV6-2/TRBV6-3
J: TRBJ2-7
size: few
CDR3: CASSLAGSPSEQYF
DNA: TGTGCCAGCAGTCTAGCCGGGAGCCCGTCCGAGCAGTACTTC

D: .
length: 16
V: TRBV12-3/TRBV12-4
J: TRBJ1-2
size: .
CDR3: CASSFAGTALGYGYTF
DNA: TGTGCCAGCAGTTTTGCCGGGACCGCTCTAGGCTATGGCTACACCTTC

D: TRBD2
length: 15
V: TRBV6-5
J: TRBJ2-7
size: few
CDR3: CASSYNSGGAYEQYF
DNA: TGTGCCAGCAGTTACAACAGCGGGGGGGCCTACGAGCAGTACTTC

D: .
length: 15
V: TRBV5-1
J: TRBJ2-5
size: many
CDR3: CASSLGASIKETQYF
DNA: TGCGCCAGCAGCTTGGGGGCTAGCATAAAAGAGACCCAGTACTTC

D: .
length: 13
V: TRBV25-1
J: TRBJ1-6
size: few
CDR3: CASSDGTGRPLHF
DNA: TGTGCCAGCAGTGACGGGACGGGACGACCCCTCCACTTT

D: .
length: 12
V: TRBV20-1
J: TRBJ2-1
size: .
CDR3: CSARGHVNEQFF
DNA: TGCAGTGCTAGAGGGCACGTCAATGAGCAGTTCTTC

D: TRBD2
length: 15
V: TRBV5-1
J: TRBJ2-5
size: .
CDR3: CASSSRLGGKETQYF
DNA: TGCGCCAGCAGCTCCCGATTGGGGGGGAAAGAGACCCAGTACTTC

D: TRBD1
length: 12
V: TRBV20-1
J: TRBJ1-5
size: many
CDR3: CSAGTGNQPQHF
DNA: TGCAGTGCTGGGACAGGGAATCAGCCCCAGCATTTT

D: .
length: 13
V: TRBV7-2
J: TRBJ2-1
size: .
CDR3: CASSWGAYNEQFF
DNA: TGTGCCAGCAGTTGGGGGGCCTACAATGAGCAGTTCTTC

D: .
length: 12
V: TRBV18
J: TRBJ2-5
size: few
CDR3: CASGQTVETQYF
DNA: TGTGCCAGCGGACAGACCGTCGAAACCCAGTACTTC

D: TRBD2
length: 15
V: TRBV25-1
J: TRBJ2-7
size: many
CDR3: CASSDYASGYYEQYF
DNA: TGTGCCAGCAGTGATTACGCTAGCGGGTACTACGAGCAGTACTTC

D: .
length: 15
V: TRBV25-1
J: TRBJ2-7
size: .
CDR3: CASSEWLAGAYEQYF
DNA: TGTGCCAGCAGTGAATGGCTAGCCGGAGCCTACGAGCAGTACTTC

D: TRBD2
length: 12
V: TRBV7-2
J: TRBJ2-7
size: .
CDR3: CASSRTRIEQYF
DNA: TGTGCCAGCAGTAGGACTAGAATCGAGCAGTACTTC

D: .
length: 13
V: TRBV3-1
J: TRBJ2-7
size: .
CDR3: CANIQDHSYEQYF
DNA: TGTGCCAACATCCAAGATCACAGCTACGAGCAGTACTTC

D: .
length: 15
V: TRBV4-1
J: TRBJ2-5
size: .
CDR3: CASSQDPSRQETQYF
DNA: TGCGCCAGCAGCCAAGATCCCTCCAGACAAGAGACCCAGTACTTC

D: TRBD1
length: 14
V: TRBV6-5
J: TRBJ1-6
size: .
CDR3: CASRPGQGNSPLHF
DNA: TGTGCCAGCAGGCCGGGACAGGGTAATTCACCCCTCCACTTT

D: .
length: 15
V: TRBV4-3
J: TRBJ1-1
size: .
CDR3: CASSQDRRRGTEAFF
DNA: TGCGCCAGCAGCCAAGATCGGCGGAGGGGGACTGAAGCTTTCTTT

D: .
length: 14
V: TRBV6-5
J: TRBJ1-2
size: few
CDR3: CASSSNVTPKRYTF
DNA: TGTGCCAGCAGTTCGAACGTAACTCCAAAACGCTACACCTTC

D: .
length: 15
V: TRBV6-5
J: TRBJ2-1
size: few
CDR3: CASSHSGSSYNEQFF
DNA: TGTGCCAGCAGTCATAGCGGTTCCTCCTACAATGAGCAGTTCTTC

D: .
length: 14
V: TRBV7-2
J: TRBJ2-2
size: few
CDR3: CASRLRLNTGELFF
DNA: TGTGCCAGCAGACTAAGGTTGAACACCGGGGAGCTGTTTTTT

D: .
length: 15
V: TRBV5-1
J: TRBJ2-5
size: .
CDR3: CASSNVQGGEETQYF
DNA: TGCGCCAGCAGCAACGTACAGGGAGGTGAGGAGACCCAGTACTTC

D: TRBD1
length: 13
V: TRBV2
J: TRBJ1-2
size: .
CDR3: CASSLRQGEGYTF
DNA: TGTGCCAGCAGTCTACGACAGGGTGAGGGCTACACCTTC

D: .
length: 11
V: TRBV29-1
J: TRBJ1-2
size: few
CDR3: CSVDGRGGYTF
DNA: TGCAGCGTTGACGGCCGGGGCGGCTACACCTTC

D: TRBD2
length: 14
V: TRBV15
J: TRBJ2-1
size: .
CDR3: CATRRAGPYNEQFF
DNA: TGTGCCACCAGGAGAGCGGGGCCCTACAATGAGCAGTTCTTC

D: .
length: 14
V: TRBV7-2
J: TRBJ1-1
size: .
CDR3: CASSSKTINTGAFF
DNA: TGTGCCAGCAGCTCTAAGACTATAAACACTGGAGCTTTCTTT

D: .
length: 13
V: TRBV3-1
J: TRBJ1-1
size: .
CDR3: CASSQGTRGEAFF
DNA: TGTGCCAGCAGCCAAGGGACTCGGGGTGAAGCTTTCTTT

D: .
length: 14
V: TRBV5-1
J: TRBJ2-5
size: .
CDR3: CASRVRLNQETQYF
DNA: TGCGCCAGCAGAGTGCGACTAAACCAAGAGACCCAGTACTTC

D: TRBD1
length: 15
V: TRBV29-1
J: TRBJ2-5
size: .
CDR3: CSVQKRTGGGETQYF
DNA: TGCAGCGTTCAAAAACGGACAGGGGGAGGCGAGACCCAGTACTTC

D: .
length: 11
V: TRBV7-2
J: TRBJ2-7
size: .
CDR3: CVSSLRGGQYF
DNA: TGTGTCAGCAGCTTACGGGGAGGGCAGTACTTC

D: .
length: 16
V: TRBV12-3/TRBV12-4
J: TRBJ1-5
size: few
CDR3: CASSFRGGTVNQPQHF
DNA: TGTGCTAGCAGTTTTAGGGGAGGGACCGTCAATCAGCCCCAGCATTTT

D: .
length: 15
V: TRBV4-2
J: TRBJ2-1
size: .
CDR3: CASSQVQVIYNEQFF
DNA: TGTGCCAGCAGCCAAGTACAGGTGATCTACAATGAGCAGTTCTTC

D: TRBD2
length: 16
V: TRBV6-2/TRBV6-3
J: TRBJ2-5
size: .
CDR3: CASSYSGAGGQETQYF
DNA: TGTGCCAGCAGTTACTCAGGGGCGGGGGGGCAAGAGACCCAGTACTTC

D: .
length: 18
V: TRBV4-2
J: TRBJ2-3
size: .
CDR3: CASSQEIVGQLTTDTQYF
DNA: TGTGCCAGCAGCCAAGAAATCGTAGGTCAGCTCACCACAGATACGCAGTATTTT

D: TRBD1
length: 13
V: TRBV29-1
J: TRBJ1-2
size: few
CDR3: CSVGGQGDYGYTF
DNA: TGCAGCGTGGGGGGACAGGGGGACTATGGCTACACCTTC

D: .
length: 14
V: TRBV7-9
J: TRBJ2-1
size: .
CDR3: CASSNHPLGNEQFF
DNA: TGTGCCAGCAGCAACCACCCCCTAGGAAATGAGCAGTTCTTC

D: .
length: 14
V: TRBV20-1
J: TRBJ1-5
size: .
CDR3: CSARDSTTNQPQHF
DNA: TGCAGTGCTAGAGATTCTACAACTAATCAGCCCCAGCATTTT

D: TRBD1
length: 15
V: TRBV7-9
J: TRBJ1-4
size: .
CDR3: CASSPGTGNNEKLFF
DNA: TGTGCCAGCAGCCCCGGGACAGGAAATAATGAAAAACTGTTTTTT

D: .
length: 13
V: TRBV7-2
J: TRBJ2-7
size: .
CDR3: CASSLRQFYEQYF
DNA: TGTGCCAGCAGCTTGCGTCAGTTCTACGAGCAGTACTTC

D: .
length: 12
V: TRBV10-3
J: TRBJ2-1
size: few
CDR3: CAITPSYNEQFF
DNA: TGTGCCATAACACCCTCCTACAATGAGCAGTTCTTC